The clone carrying this TCR beta chain was detected a few times. The target antigen is unknown. V was pared by 1 base and J by 2 bases, with 12 bases between. Per the germline V gene, CDR1 is MNHNS and CDR2 is SASEGT. This CDR3 has 15 amino acids. Here immunoSEQ multiplex PCR was the method, and the copy in TCRdb shows in-frame clones only, minus some. The repertoire holds roughly 140,000 clones, with 85% to 95% as singletons. This entry belongs to a study of T cell responses to AZD1222 COVID-19 vaccine. Study details: Analyses pooled second doses at about 4 or about 12 weeks. General observations from the study: Only six or seven AZD1222 recipients tested seropositive at baseline. Spike-specific TCR repertoires showed rising breadth and depth after two AZD1222 doses. Vaccine-associated CD4 TCRs ranged over spike, dominating at 160-218 and 743-854.

This chain connects TRBV6-1 to TRBJ2-7; D perhaps matches TRBD1 (5 bases). This sample comprised peripheral blood, obtained on day 0 of AZD1222 vaccination. The sequence was obtained from an adult in good health. The CDR3 region is CASSEDDRITYEQYF. Here the CDR3 DNA reads TGTGCCAGCAGTGAAGACGACAGAATTACCTACGAGCAGTACTTC.